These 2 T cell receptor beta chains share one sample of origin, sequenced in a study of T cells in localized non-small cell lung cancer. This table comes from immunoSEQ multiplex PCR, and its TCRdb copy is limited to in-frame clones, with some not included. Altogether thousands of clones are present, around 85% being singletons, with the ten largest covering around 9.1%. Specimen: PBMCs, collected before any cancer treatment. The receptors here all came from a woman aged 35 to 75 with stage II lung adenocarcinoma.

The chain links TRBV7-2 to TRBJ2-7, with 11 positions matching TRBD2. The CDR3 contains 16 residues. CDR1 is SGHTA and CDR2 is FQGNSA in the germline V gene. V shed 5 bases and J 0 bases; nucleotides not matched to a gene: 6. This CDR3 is CASSPGGTSGSYEQYF. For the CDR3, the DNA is TGTGCCAGCAGCCCTGGGGGGACTAGCGGCTCCTACGAGCAGTACTTC.

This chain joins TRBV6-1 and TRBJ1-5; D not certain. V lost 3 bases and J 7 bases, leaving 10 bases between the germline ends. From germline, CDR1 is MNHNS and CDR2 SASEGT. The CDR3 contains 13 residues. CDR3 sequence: CASSDWENQPQHF. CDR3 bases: TGTGCCAGCAGTGATTGGGAAAACCAGCCCCAGCATTTT.